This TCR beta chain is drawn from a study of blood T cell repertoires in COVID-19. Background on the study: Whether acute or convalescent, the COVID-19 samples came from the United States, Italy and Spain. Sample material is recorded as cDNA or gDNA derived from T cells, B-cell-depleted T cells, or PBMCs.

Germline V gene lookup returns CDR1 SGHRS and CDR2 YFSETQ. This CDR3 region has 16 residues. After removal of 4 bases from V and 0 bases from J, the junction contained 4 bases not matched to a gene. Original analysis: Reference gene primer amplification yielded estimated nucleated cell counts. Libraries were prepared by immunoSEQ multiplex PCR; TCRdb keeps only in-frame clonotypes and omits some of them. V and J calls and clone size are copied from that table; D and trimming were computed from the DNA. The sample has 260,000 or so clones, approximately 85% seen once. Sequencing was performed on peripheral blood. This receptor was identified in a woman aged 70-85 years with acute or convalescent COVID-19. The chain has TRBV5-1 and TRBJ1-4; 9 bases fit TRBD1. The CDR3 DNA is TGCGCCAGCAGCCTGGGACAGGGTTCAACTAATGAAAAACTGTTTTTT. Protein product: CASSLGQGSTNEKLFF.